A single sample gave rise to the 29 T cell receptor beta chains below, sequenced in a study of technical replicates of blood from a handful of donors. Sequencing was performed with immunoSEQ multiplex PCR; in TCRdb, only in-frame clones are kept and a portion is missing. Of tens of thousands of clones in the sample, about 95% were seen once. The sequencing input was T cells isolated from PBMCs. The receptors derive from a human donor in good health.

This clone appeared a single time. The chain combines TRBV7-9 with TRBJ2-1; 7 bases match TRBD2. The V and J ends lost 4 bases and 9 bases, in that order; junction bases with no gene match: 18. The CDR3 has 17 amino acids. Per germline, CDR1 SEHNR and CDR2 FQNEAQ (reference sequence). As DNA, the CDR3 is TGTGCCAGCAGCTCACTTTGGGCGACTAGCCTCATGTTTGAGCAGTTCTTC. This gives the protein CASSSLWATSLMFEQFF.

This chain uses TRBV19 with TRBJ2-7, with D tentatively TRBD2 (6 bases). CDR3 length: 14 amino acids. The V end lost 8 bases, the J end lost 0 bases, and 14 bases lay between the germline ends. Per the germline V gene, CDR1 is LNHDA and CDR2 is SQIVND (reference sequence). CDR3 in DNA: TGTGCCAGTCGCTTTGCGGGGAGCTCCTACGAGCAGTACTTC. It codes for CASRFAGSSYEQYF.

The CDR3 nucleotides are TGTGCCAGCAGCTGGGGACTAGCGGGATCCTACAATGAGCAGTTCTTC. Translating gives CASSWGLAGSYNEQFF. The rearrangement links TRBV5-6 to TRBJ2-1; 13 nucleotides align to TRBD2. The germline gives CDR1 SGHDT, CDR2 YYEEEE. With 3 bases clipped from V and 1 base from J, the junction kept 1 base outside the gene matches. There are 16 residues in the CDR3.

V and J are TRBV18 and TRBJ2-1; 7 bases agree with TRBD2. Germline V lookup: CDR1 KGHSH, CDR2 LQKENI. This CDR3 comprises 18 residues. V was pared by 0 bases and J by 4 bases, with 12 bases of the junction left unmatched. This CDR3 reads CASSPPGLRETRYNEQFF. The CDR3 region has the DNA TGTGCCAGCTCACCACCGGGGTTGCGGGAGACCCGTTACAATGAGCAGTTCTTC.

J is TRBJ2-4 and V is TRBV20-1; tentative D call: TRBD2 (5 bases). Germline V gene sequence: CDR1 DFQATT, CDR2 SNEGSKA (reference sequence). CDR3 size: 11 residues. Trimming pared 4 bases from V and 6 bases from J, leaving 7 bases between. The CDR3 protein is CSATTRNIQYF. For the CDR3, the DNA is TGCAGTGCTACCACTAGAAACATTCAGTACTTC.

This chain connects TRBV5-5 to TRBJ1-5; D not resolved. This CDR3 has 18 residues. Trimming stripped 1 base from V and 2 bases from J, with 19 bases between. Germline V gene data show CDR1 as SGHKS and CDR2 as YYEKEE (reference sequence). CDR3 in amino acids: CASSLLFQSLDGNQPQHF. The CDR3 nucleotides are TGTGCCAGCAGCTTGTTATTCCAGTCTCTAGACGGCAATCAGCCCCAGCATTTT. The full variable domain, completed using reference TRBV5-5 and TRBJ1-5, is DAGVTQSPTHLIKTRGQQVTLRCSPISGHKSVSWYQQVLGQGPQFIFQYYEKEERGRGNFPDRFSARQFPNYSSELNVNALLLGDSALYLCASSLLFQSLDGNQPQHFGDGTRLSIL.

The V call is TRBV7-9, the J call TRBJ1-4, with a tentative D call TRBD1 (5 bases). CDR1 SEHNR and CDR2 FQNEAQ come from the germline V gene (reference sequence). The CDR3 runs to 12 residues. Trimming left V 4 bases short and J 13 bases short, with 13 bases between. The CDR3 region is CASSSPGAGLFF. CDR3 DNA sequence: TGTGCCAGCAGCTCCCCTGGGGCCGGACTGTTTTTT.

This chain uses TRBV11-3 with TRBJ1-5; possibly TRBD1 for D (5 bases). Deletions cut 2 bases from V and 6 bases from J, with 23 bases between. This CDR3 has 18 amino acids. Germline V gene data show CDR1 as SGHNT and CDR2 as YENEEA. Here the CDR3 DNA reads TGTGCCAGCAGCTTAAAAGCGGGTGCAGGGCCTCCCCTTCAGCCCCAGCATTTT. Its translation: CASSLKAGAGPPLQPQHF.

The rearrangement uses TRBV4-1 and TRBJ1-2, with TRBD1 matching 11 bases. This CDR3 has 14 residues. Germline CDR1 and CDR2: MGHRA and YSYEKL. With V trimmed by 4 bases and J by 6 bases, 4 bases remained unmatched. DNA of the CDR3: TGCGCCAGCAGCCGTGGGACAGGGGGGGATGGCTACACCTTC. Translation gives CASSRGTGGDGYTF.

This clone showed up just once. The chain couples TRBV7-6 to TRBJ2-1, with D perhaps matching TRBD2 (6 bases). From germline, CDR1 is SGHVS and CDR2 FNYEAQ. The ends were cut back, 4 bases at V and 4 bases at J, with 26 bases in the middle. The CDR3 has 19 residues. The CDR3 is CASSSYGAAGQWPYNEQFF. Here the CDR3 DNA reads TGTGCCAGCAGCTCCTACGGGGCGGCGGGGCAATGGCCTTACAATGAGCAGTTCTTC. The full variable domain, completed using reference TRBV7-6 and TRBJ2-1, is GAGVSQSPRYKVTKRGQDVALRCDPISGHVSLYWYRQALGQGPEFLTYFNYEAQQDKSGLPNDRFSAERPEGSISTLTIQRTEQRDSAMYRCASSSYGAAGQWPYNEQFFGPGTRLTVL.

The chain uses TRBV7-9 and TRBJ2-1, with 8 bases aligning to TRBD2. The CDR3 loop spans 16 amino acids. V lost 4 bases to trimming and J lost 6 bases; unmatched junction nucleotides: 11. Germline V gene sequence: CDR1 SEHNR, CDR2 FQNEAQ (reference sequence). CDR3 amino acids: CASSSLTSANFNEQFF. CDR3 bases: TGTGCCAGCAGCTCGCTGACTAGCGCAAACTTCAATGAGCAGTTCTTC.

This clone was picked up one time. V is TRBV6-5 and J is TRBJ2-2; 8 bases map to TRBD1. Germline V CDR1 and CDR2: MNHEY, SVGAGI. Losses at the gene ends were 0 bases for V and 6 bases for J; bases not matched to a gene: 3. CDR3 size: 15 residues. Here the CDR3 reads CASSYSRTGPGELFF. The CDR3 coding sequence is TGTGCCAGCAGTTACTCCAGGACAGGGCCCGGGGAGCTGTTTTTT.

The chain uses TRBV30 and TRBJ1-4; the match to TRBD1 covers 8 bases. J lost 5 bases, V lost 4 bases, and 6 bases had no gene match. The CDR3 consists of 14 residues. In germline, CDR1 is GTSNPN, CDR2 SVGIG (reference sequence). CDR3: CAWKQGEVNEKLFF. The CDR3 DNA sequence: TGTGCCTGGAAACAGGGGGAAGTAAATGAAAAACTGTTTTTT. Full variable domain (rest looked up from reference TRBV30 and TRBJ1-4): SQTIHQWPATLVQPVGSPLSLECTVEGTSNPNLYWYRQAAGRGLQLLFYSVGIGQISSEVPQNLSASRPQDRQFILSSKKLLLSDSGFYLCAWKQGEVNEKLFFGSGTQLSVL.

In DNA form, the CDR3 reads TGTGCCACCAGCATGGACCGAGTAGCGGGGGGGCCTGGAGAGCAGTTCTTC. Its protein product is CATSMDRVAGGPGEQFF. This chain links TRBV15 with TRBJ2-1; 11 nucleotides line up with TRBD2. CDR3 size: 17 residues. Germline-derived CDR1 and CDR2 are LNHNV and YYDKDF (reference sequence). The V gene end was trimmed by 4 bases and the J gene end by 10 bases; junction bases not matched to a gene: 15.

DNA of the CDR3: TGCGCCAGCAGCTTGAACGGCCTCGGGGGGGCCAACATTCAGTACTTC. It codes for CASSLNGLGGANIQYF. The V and J genes are TRBV5-1 and TRBJ2-4, with 8 positions matching TRBD2. Trimming at V came to 1 base and at J to 7 bases, leaving 10 bases not matched to a gene. Germline CDR1 is SGHRS and CDR2 is YFSETQ. The CDR3 contains 16 residues. The full variable domain, its missing parts supplied by reference TRBV5-1 and TRBJ2-4, is KAGVTQTPRYLIKTRGQQVTLSCSPISGHRSVSWYQQTPGQGLQFLFEYFSETQRNKGNFPGRFSGRQFSNSRSEMNVSTLELGDSALYLCASSLNGLGGANIQYFGAGTRLSVL.

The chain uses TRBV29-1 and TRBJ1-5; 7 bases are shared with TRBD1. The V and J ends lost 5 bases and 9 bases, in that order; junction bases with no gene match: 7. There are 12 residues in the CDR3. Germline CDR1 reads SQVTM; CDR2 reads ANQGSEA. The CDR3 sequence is CSVKQGERPQHF. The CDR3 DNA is TGCAGCGTTAAGCAGGGGGAAAGGCCCCAGCATTTT.

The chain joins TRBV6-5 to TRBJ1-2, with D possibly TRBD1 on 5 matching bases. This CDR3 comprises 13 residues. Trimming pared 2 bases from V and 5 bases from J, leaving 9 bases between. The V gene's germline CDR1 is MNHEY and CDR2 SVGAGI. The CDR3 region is CASSYRQFYGYTF. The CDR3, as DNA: TGTGCCAGCAGTTACAGACAGTTTTATGGCTACACCTTC.

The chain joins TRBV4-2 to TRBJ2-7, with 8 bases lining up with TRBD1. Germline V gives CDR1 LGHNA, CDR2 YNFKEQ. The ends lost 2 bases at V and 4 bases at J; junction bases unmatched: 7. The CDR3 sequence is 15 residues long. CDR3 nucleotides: TGTGCCAGCAGCCAATTTACCGGGACAGGATACGAGCAGTACTTC. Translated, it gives CASSQFTGTGYEQYF.

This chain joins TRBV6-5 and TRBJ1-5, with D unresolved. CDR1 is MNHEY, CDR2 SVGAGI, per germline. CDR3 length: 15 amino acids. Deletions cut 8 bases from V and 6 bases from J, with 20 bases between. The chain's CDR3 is CASSRRAGVVQPQHF. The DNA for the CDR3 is TGTGCCAGCTCTAGACGGGCCGGGGTAGTTCAGCCCCAGCATTTT.

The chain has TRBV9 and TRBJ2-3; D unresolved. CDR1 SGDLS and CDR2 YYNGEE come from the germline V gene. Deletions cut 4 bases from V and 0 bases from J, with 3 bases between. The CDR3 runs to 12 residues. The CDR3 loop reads CASSSSTDTQYF. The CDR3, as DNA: TGTGCCAGCAGCTCGAGCACAGATACGCAGTATTTT. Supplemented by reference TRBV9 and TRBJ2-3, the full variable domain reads DSGVTQTPKHLITATGQRVTLRCSPRSGDLSVYWYQQSLDQGLQFLIQYYNGEERAKGNILERFSAQQFPDLHSELNLSSLELGDSALYFCASSSSTDTQYFGPGTRLTVL.

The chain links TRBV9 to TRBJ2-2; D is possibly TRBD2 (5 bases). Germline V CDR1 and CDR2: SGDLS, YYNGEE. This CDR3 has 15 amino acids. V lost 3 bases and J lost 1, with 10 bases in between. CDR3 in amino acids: CASSATAGNTGELFF. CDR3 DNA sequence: TGTGCCAGCAGCGCTACCGCGGGGAACACCGGGGAGCTGTTTTTT.

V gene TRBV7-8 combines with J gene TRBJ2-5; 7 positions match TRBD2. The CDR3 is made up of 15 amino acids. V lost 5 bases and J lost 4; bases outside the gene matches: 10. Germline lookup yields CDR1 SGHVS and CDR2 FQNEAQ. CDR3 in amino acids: CASSPSRAGSETQYF. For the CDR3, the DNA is TGTGCCAGCAGCCCTAGTCGAGCGGGGTCAGAGACCCAGTACTTC.

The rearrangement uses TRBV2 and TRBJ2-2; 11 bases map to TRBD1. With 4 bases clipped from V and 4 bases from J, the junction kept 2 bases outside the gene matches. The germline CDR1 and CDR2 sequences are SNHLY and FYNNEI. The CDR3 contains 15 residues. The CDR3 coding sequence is TGTGCCAGCAGTGGGACAGGGGGCATCACCGGGGAGCTGTTTTTT. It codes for CASSGTGGITGELFF.

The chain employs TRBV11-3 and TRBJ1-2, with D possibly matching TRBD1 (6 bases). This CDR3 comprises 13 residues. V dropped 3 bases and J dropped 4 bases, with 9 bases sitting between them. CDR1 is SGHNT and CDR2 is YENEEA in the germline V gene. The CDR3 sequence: CASSLDSGYGYTF. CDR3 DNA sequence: TGTGCCAGCAGCTTGGACAGCGGCTATGGCTACACCTTC.

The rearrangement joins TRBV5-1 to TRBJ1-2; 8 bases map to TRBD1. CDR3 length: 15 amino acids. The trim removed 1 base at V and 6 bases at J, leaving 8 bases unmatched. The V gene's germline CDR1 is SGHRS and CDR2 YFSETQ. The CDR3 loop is CASSLQPGGKDGYTF. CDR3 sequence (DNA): TGCGCCAGCAGCTTGCAACCAGGGGGCAAGGATGGCTACACCTTC. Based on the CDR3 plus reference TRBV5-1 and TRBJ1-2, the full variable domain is KAGVTQTPRYLIKTRGQQVTLSCSPISGHRSVSWYQQTPGQGLQFLFEYFSETQRNKGNFPGRFSGRQFSNSRSEMNVSTLELGDSALYLCASSLQPGGKDGYTFGSGTRLTVV.

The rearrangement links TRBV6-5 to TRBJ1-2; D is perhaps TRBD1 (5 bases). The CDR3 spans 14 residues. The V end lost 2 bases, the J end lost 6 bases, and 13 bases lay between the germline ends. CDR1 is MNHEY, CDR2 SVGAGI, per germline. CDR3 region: CASSYGGYGDGYTF. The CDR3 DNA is TGTGCCAGCAGTTACGGGGGGTACGGGGATGGCTACACCTTC.

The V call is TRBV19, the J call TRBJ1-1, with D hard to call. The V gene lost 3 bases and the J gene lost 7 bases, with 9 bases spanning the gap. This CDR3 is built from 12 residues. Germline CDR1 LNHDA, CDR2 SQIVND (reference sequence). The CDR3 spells CASSIWSSEAFF. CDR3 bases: TGTGCCAGTAGTATTTGGAGTAGTGAAGCTTTCTTT.

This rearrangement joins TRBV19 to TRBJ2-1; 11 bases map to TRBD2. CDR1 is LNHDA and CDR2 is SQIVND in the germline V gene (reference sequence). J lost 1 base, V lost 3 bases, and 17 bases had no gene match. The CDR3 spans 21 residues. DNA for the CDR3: TGTGCCAGTAGTATCCCGCGGGTAAAGCTAGCGGGAGGAGGTTCCTACAATGAGCAGTTCTTC. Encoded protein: CASSIPRVKLAGGGSYNEQFF.

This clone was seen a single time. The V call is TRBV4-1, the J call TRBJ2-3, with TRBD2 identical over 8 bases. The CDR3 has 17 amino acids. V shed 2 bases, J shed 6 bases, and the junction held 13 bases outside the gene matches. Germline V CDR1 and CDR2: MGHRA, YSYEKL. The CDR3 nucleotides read TGCGCCAGCAGCCAACCGGGGGGGCTATTTGCGGAGGATACGCAGTATTTT. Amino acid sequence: CASSQPGGLFAEDTQYF.